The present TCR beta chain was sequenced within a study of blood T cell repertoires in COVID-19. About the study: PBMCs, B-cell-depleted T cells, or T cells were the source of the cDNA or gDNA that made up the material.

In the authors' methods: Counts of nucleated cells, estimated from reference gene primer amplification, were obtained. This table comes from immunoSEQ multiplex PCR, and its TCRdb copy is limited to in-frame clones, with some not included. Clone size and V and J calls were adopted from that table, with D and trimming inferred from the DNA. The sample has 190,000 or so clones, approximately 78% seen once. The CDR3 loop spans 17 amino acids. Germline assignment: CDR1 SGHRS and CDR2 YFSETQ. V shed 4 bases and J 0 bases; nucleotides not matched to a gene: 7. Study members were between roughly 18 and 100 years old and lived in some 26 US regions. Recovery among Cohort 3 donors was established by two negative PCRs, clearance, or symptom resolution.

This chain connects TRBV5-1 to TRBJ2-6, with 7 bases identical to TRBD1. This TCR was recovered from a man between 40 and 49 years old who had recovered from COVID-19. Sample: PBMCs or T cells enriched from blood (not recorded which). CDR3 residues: CASSHTGQSSGANVLTF. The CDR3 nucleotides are TGCGCCAGCAGCCACACGGGACAGAGCTCTGGGGCCAACGTCCTGACTTTC.